This TCR beta chain was retrieved from a study of shared clonotypes between healthy human individuals. Findings and caveats of the study: Exclusively blood specimens were collected; tissue repertoires likely differ.

Of note for this clone: Its specificity is not known.

CD4+ cells were split into CD45RA+ naive and CD45RA-negative memory subsets. CDR1 is KGHSH and CDR2 is LQKENI in the germline V gene. Trimming cost V 3 bases and J 7 bases, with 10 bases left between them. This CDR3 has 13 amino acids. Assay: immunoSEQ multiplex PCR; the TCRdb copy retains only in-frame clones and omits some. The sample shows about 2 million clones, 85% to 95% of them seen only once. The chain employs TRBV18 and TRBJ1-5; D ambiguous. The clonotype was recovered from a man younger than 35 in good health. Input material: naive CD4+ T cells sorted from blood. Indicated subset: CD45RA+ positively selected. For the CDR3, the DNA is TGTGCCAGCTCACCCAATATCCGGCAGCCCCAGCATTTT. Amino acids: CASSPNIRQPQHF.